This entry lists 14 T cell receptor beta chains sequenced from one sample in a study of vaccination and CD4 T cells after COVID-19. The Oncomine TCR Beta short-read assay sequenced DNA from cultured CD4+ T cells. Each CDR3 protein is one row after TCRdb ran MiXCR on the PCR reads. The profile shows some 15,000 distinct CDR3 sequences, 53% of them singletons. Treatment denoted: roughly ten-day PBMC culture with coronavirus spike peptide pools or control peptides (ViraFEST assay). Their specific antigens are unknown. Sequencing was carried out using CD4+ T cells from blood, cultured in vitro. Source of these receptors: a human donor who had recovered from COVID-19.

The chain is built from TRBV6-2 or TRBV6-3 and TRBJ2-1; D may be TRBD1 or TRBD2 (5 bases each). Germline V gene lookup returns CDR1 MNHEY and CDR2 SVGEGT. V shed 2 bases and J shed 10 bases, with 21 bases lying between them. The CDR3 covers 16 residues. This chain's CDR3 is CASSYPPPGPSGEQFF. The CDR3 bases are TGTGCCAGCAGTTACCCGCCACCGGGACCCTCCGGGGAGCAGTTCTTC.

The chain carries TRBV7-2 and TRBJ2-6; TRBD1 matches 11 bases. This CDR3 is 19 amino acids long. Trimming cost V 4 bases and J 1 base; bases outside gene matches: 9. In germline, CDR1 is SGHTA, CDR2 FQGNSA. Here the CDR3 DNA reads TGTGCCAGCAGCTCGACCCCCGGGACAGGGGGGTCTGGGGCCAACGTCCTGACTTTC. Its translation is CASSSTPGTGGSGANVLTF.

This chain joins TRBV4-1 and TRBJ2-1; D gene unclear. Per the germline V gene, CDR1 is MGHRA and CDR2 is YSYEKL. The V end was cut by 4 bases, the J end by 0 bases, with 10 bases between. The CDR3 is 15 residues long. The CDR3 coding sequence is TGCGCCAGCAGCCTAGGTCATAGCTCCTACAATGAGCAGTTCTTC. This gives the protein CASSLGHSSYNEQFF.

The chain recombines TRBV19 with TRBJ2-7; D may correspond to TRBD1 or TRBD2 (5 bases each). Germline CDR1 reads LNHDA; CDR2 reads SQIVND (reference sequence). V was trimmed by 4 bases and J by 2 bases, leaving 30 bases between them. CDR3 size: 20 residues. The CDR3: CASSTEFGGLPGRRPYEQYF. DNA for the CDR3: TGTGCCAGTAGTACAGAGTTCGGTGGCCTCCCGGGACGAAGGCCCTACGAGCAGTACTTC.

This clonotype was detected only a few times. V and J are TRBV7-6 and TRBJ2-2, with 9 bases fitting TRBD2. The germline V gene encodes CDR1 SGHVS and CDR2 FNYEAQ. Trimming took 4 bases from V and 4 from J; bases not matched to a gene: 4. The length of the CDR3 is 15 residues. CDR3 sequence reads: CASSSTSGLTGELFF. CDR3 DNA sequence: TGTGCCAGCAGCTCGACTAGCGGCCTCACCGGGGAGCTGTTTTTT.

By sample fraction, this clonotype is medium-sized (0.01 to 0.1%). The chain combines TRBV10-3 with TRBJ1-4; 7 positions agree with TRBD1. Germline V gives CDR1 ENHRY, CDR2 SYGVKD. This CDR3 is 14 amino acids long. With V trimmed by 2 bases and J by 7 bases, 4 bases remained unmatched. DNA of the CDR3: TGTGCCATCAGTGAGGACAGGGTTTCTGAAAAACTGTTTTTT. This gives the protein CAISEDRVSEKLFF.

CDR3 DNA sequence: TGTGCCAGCAGCTTGGGCAACCAGGGGGGAGAGACCCAGTACTTC. This sequence encodes CASSLGNQGGETQYF. The rearrangement links TRBV7-2 to TRBJ2-5; tentative D call: TRBD1 (7 bases). This CDR3 spans 15 amino acids. The germline V gene has CDR1 SGHTA and CDR2 FQGNSA. The V gene lost 3 bases and the J gene lost 4 bases, with 15 bases spanning the gap.

This clonotype was counted only a few times. The rearrangement uses TRBV27 and TRBJ2-3; 7 nucleotides match TRBD1. The germline CDR1 and CDR2 sequences are MNHEY and SMNVEV (reference sequence). The CDR3 extends over 15 amino acids. J was trimmed by 0 bases and V by 6 bases; bases with no gene match: 6. The CDR3, as DNA: TGTGCCAGCAGCCAGGACAGGATAAGCACAGATACGCAGTATTTT. This codes for CASSQDRISTDTQYF.

V gene TRBV7-9 combines with J gene TRBJ2-3, with 12 bases fitting TRBD2. Losses at the gene ends were 4 bases for V and 6 bases for J; bases not matched to a gene: 5. This CDR3 comprises 15 residues. CDR1 is SEHNR, CDR2 FQNEAQ, per germline (reference sequence). This chain's CDR3 is CASSSTSGRRDTQYF. Written as DNA, the CDR3 is TGTGCCAGCAGCTCCACTAGCGGGAGGCGGGATACGCAGTATTTT.

The chain recombines TRBV20-1 with TRBJ2-2; D might be TRBD1 (5 bases). From germline, CDR1 is DFQATT and CDR2 SNEGSKA (reference sequence). This CDR3 spans 14 amino acids. The V gene lost 3 bases and the J gene lost 1 base, with 9 bases spanning the gap. The CDR3 nucleotides are TGCAGTGCTAGGGGTCAGGGGAACACCGGGGAGCTGTTTTTT. Residues: CSARGQGNTGELFF.

In this sample, this clonotype turned up once. The chain joins TRBV2 to TRBJ2-1, with TRBD2 matching over 7 bases. V lost 3 bases and J lost 5; bases outside the gene matches: 10. The CDR3 spans 16 residues. Germline V CDR1 and CDR2: SNHLY, FYNNEI. The CDR3 sequence: CASSDSGGSRDNEQFF. CDR3 nucleotides: TGTGCCAGCAGTGATTCCGGCGGGAGTAGAGACAATGAGCAGTTCTTC. Looking up the rest from reference TRBV2 and TRBJ2-1 gives the full variable domain: EPEVTQTPSHQVTQMGQEVILRCVPISNHLYFYWYRQILGQKVEFLVSFYNNEISEKSEIFDDQFSVERPDGSNFTLKIRSTKLEDSAMYFCASSDSGGSRDNEQFFGPGTRLTVL.

The chain couples TRBV20-1 to TRBJ1-6; D gene ambiguous. CDR1 is DFQATT and CDR2 is SNEGSKA in the germline V gene (reference sequence). Trimming shortened V by 5 bases and J by 5 bases, and 13 bases separated the two germline ends. The CDR3 covers 14 residues. Written as DNA, the CDR3 is TGCAGTGCTCGGCCTGGGTTTGATAATTCACCCCTCCACTTT. This translates into CSARPGFDNSPLHF.

The CDR3 DNA sequence: TGCAGTGCTAGAGAGGGGGTACAGCCCCAGCATTTT. Its protein product is CSAREGVQPQHF. The rearrangement links TRBV20-1 to TRBJ1-5, with a possible D match to TRBD1 (5 bases). The CDR3 has 12 amino acids. Germline loops: CDR1 DFQATT, CDR2 SNEGSKA (reference sequence). Trimming cost V 0 bases and J 7 bases, with 7 bases left between them.

The V and J genes are TRBV6-1 and TRBJ2-2; a possible D gene is TRBD1 (6 bases). The V and J ends lost 6 bases and 6 bases respectively, with 14 bases between them. The CDR3 extends over 14 amino acids. Germline V CDR1 and CDR2: MNHNS, SASEGT. The CDR3, as DNA: TGTGCCAGCAGAGCCTCAGGGGAAGCCGGGGAGCTGTTTTTT. Translating gives CASRASGEAGELFF.